This T cell receptor beta chain was captured in a study of cytomegalovirus exposure and HLA in healthy donors. Germline values: CDR1 KGHSH, CDR2 LQKENI. The CDR3 spans 20 residues. V lost 3 bases to trimming and J lost 0 bases; unmatched junction nucleotides: 18. Findings of the study overall: Subsequent analysis showed first-cohort TCR clusters tending to co-occur in around 130 validation repertoires.

This clone was observed once. Antigen specificity is unknown. TCRdb's table, derived via immunoSEQ multiplex PCR, lists solely in-frame clones and lacks some. The data hold around 250,000 clones, with less than 95% observed a single time. The specimen was PBMCs. The sequence was collected from a woman in her twenties or thirties in good health and CMV-seronegative. The chain carries TRBV18 and TRBJ2-3, with TRBD1 identical over 7 bases. CDR3 nucleotides: TGTGCCAGCTCACCTGGGACAGACCCAAACAGGGGAGTTAGCACAGATACGCAGTATTTT. This encodes CASSPGTDPNRGVSTDTQYF. The full variable domain, with the rest looked up from reference TRBV18 and TRBJ2-3, is NAGVMQNPRHLVRRRGQEARLRCSPMKGHSHVYWYRQLPEEGLKFMVYLQKENIIDESGMPKERFSAEFPKEGPSILRIQQVVRGDSAAYFCASSPGTDPNRGVSTDTQYFGPGTRLTVL.